Shown below are 8 T cell receptor beta chains from a single sample sequenced in a study of blood T cells in healthy people across ages. A second roughly 6 to 11 cycle PCR used barcoded and J-beta primers. TCRdb reanalysed the 5' RACE reads using MiXCR and keeps one entry per CDR3 protein. The table lists over 750,000 distinct CDR3 sequences, 25% of them singletons. These data also formed part of another study, on T cells of mothers and their children.

Sequenced input: blood. The receptors were sampled from a boy younger than 18 in good health.

This rearrangement joins TRBV12-3 or TRBV12-4 to TRBJ1-2, with 9 bases fitting TRBD1. V was clipped by 7 bases and J by 4 bases; unmatched bases: 10. The CDR3 sequence is 15 residues long. In nucleotides, the CDR3 is TGTGCCAGCACCCTCGGGGGGACAGGGCTCTATGGCTACACCTTC. This translates into CASTLGGTGLYGYTF.

This clonotype was picked up one time. The chain links TRBV12-3 or TRBV12-4 to TRBJ2-1; 8 nucleotides align to TRBD2. Trimming cost V 5 bases and J 6 bases; bases outside gene matches: 9. The CDR3 is 15 residues long. In DNA, the CDR3 is TGTGCCAGCAGTGAAAGCGGGAGCACTGTCAATGAGCAGTTCTTC. This translates into CASSESGSTVNEQFF.

V is TRBV5-1 and J is TRBJ2-1; possible D gene TRBD1, 5 bases. Germline V lookup: CDR1 SGHRS, CDR2 YFSETQ. The CDR3 is made up of 13 amino acids. V lost 2 bases and J 5 bases, leaving 8 bases between the germline ends. The CDR3 is CASSFGADNEQFF. CDR3 in DNA: TGCGCCAGCAGCTTTGGGGCAGACAATGAGCAGTTCTTC.

The rearrangement links TRBV6-6 to TRBJ1-2, with no clear D. There are 12 residues in the CDR3. The V gene lost 2 bases and the J gene lost 7 bases, with 8 bases spanning the gap. CDR1 is MNHNY and CDR2 is SVGAGI in the germline V gene (reference sequence). The CDR3 sequence: CASSYAGSGYTF. CDR3 DNA: TGTGCCAGCAGTTACGCGGGGAGTGGCTACACCTTC.

The chain uses TRBV5-1 and TRBJ2-1; 8 nucleotides align to TRBD2. The CDR3 length is 19 residues. CDR1 SGHRS and CDR2 YFSETQ come from the germline V gene. Trimming cost V 4 bases and J 4 bases; bases outside gene matches: 19. CDR3 residues: CASSVSGTLRALGYNEQFF. Written as DNA, the CDR3 is TGCGCCAGCAGCGTTAGCGGGACGCTTCGTGCGTTGGGTTACAATGAGCAGTTCTTC. The entire variable domain, with the rest obtained from reference TRBV5-1 and TRBJ2-1, is as follows: KAGVTQTPRYLIKTRGQQVTLSCSPISGHRSVSWYQQTPGQGLQFLFEYFSETQRNKGNFPGRFSGRQFSNSRSEMNVSTLELGDSALYLCASSVSGTLRALGYNEQFFGPGTRLTVL.

This chain links TRBV7-9 with TRBJ2-2, with TRBD2 matching over 8 bases. Germline V lookup: CDR1 SEHNR, CDR2 FQNEAQ (reference sequence). CDR3 length equals 15 residues. V lost 4 bases and J lost 1; bases outside the gene matches: 2. This chain's CDR3 is CASSSGTRNTGELFF. The CDR3 DNA reads TGTGCCAGCAGCTCAGGGACTAGGAACACCGGGGAGCTGTTTTTT. Variable domain in full (rest from reference TRBV7-9 and TRBJ2-2): DTGVSQNPRHKITKRGQNVTFRCDPISEHNRLYWYRQTLGQGPEFLTYFQNEAQLEKSRLLSDRFSAERPKGSFSTLEIQRTEQGDSAMYLCASSSGTRNTGELFFGEGSRLTVL.

This clonotype occurred a few times. The rearrangement links TRBV29-1 to TRBJ1-2; maybe TRBD1 (5 bases). Trimming left V 7 bases short and J 7 bases short, with 13 bases between. Germline loops: CDR1 SQVTM, CDR2 ANQGSEA. The CDR3 totals 11 residues. CDR3 nucleotides: TGCAGCGCGGGGGGGGAGCGTGGCTACACCTTC. Its protein product is CSAGGERGYTF. Based on the CDR3 plus reference TRBV29-1 and TRBJ1-2, the full variable domain is SAVISQKPSRDICQRGTSLTIQCQVDSQVTMMFWYRQQPGQSLTLIATANQGSEATYESGFVIDKFPISRPNLTFSTLTVSNMSPEDSSIYLCSAGGERGYTFGSGTRLTVV.

There are a few counts of this clonotype. Here the CDR3 DNA reads TGTGCCAGCAGTCAAATCGGGGGGGTGGGTGAAGCTTTCTTT. It translates to CASSQIGGVGEAFF. The rearrangement joins TRBV12-3 or TRBV12-4 to TRBJ1-1, with D possibly TRBD1 on 5 matching bases. This CDR3 has 14 amino acids. V was cut by 5 bases and J by 7 bases, with 17 bases left in between.